The 2 T cell receptor beta chains reported below all come from one sample, sequenced in a study of blood T cell repertoires in COVID-19. Method: immunoSEQ multiplex PCR; TCRdb's copy keeps in-frame clones and lacks some. The sample has roughly 220,000 clones, 85% to 90% seen once. Sequenced sample: PBMCs or T cells enriched from blood (not recorded which). These receptors all come from a woman aged 18 to 35 in a cohort exposed to, infected with or recovered from COVID-19 (not recorded which).

This clone was detected only a few times. The chain joins TRBV19 to TRBJ1-6; a weak D match, TRBD1 (5 bases). In germline, CDR1 is LNHDA, CDR2 SQIVND (reference sequence). The CDR3 has 17 amino acids. Between the trimmed V and J ends, which lost 4 bases and 0 bases, there was a span of 13 bases. The CDR3 region has the DNA TGTGCCAGTAGTAAGGGGACTGCCAGCTCCTATAATTCACCCCTCCACTTT. Translation gives CASSKGTASSYNSPLHF. Full variable domain (missing parts from reference TRBV19 and TRBJ1-6): DGGITQSPKYLFRKEGQNVTLSCEQNLNHDAMYWYRQDPGQGLRLIYYSQIVNDFQKGDIAEGYSVSREKKESFPLTVTSAQKNPTAFYLCASSKGTASSYNSPLHFGNGTRLTVT.

The chain carries TRBV13 and TRBJ1-1; D is uncertain. V gave up 0 bases and J gave up 4 bases, with 9 bases separating them. Looked up from germline, CDR1 is PRHDT and CDR2 is FYEKMQ (reference sequence). The CDR3 sequence is 14 residues long. The chain's CDR3 is CASSLGLSLTEAFF. In DNA, the CDR3 is TGTGCCAGCAGCTTAGGTCTTTCACTCACTGAAGCTTTCTTT.